This TCR beta chain emerged from a study of T cell responses to AZD1222 COVID-19 vaccine (dated by TCRdb to 2020 to 2023). Study-level background: AZD1222 recipients given second doses at about 4 weeks or at about 12 weeks were pooled, since spike-specific TCR depth and breadth were not found to differ between the two schedules. A total of 230 to 250 trial participants underwent TCR sequencing, of whom around 210 had received two doses of AZD1222 and approximately 26 had received two doses of the MenACWY control vaccine. Trial participants were enrolled into age subgroups of 18-55, 56-69 and 70-plus years, which contained about 150, 27 and 61 TCR-sequenced participants, respectively.

Taken with the paper, the label for time point translates to: baseline before first vaccination. Samples from vaccinated people were obtained from the UK trials COV001 and COV002, which included a single-blind randomized controlled phase 2/3 trial of AZD1222 (ChAdOx1 nCoV-19) in healthy adults. For TCRbeta chain sequencing, PBMC samples were collected from trial participants at day 0 and at day 28 after the second dose. Study-wide conclusions, independent of this receptor: Most participants were white British and females outnumbered males, and the authors suggested that clonal diversity may have been underestimated. Only six or seven AZD1222 recipients were SARS-CoV-2 seropositive at baseline, limiting conclusions about previously exposed vaccinees. A significant rise in spike-specific TCR breadth and depth was observed after two AZD1222 doses relative to day 0 and relative to MenACWY recipients. In the small 56-69-year group, the increase in depth fell short of significance, most likely because of low power. Reportedly, almost half of the unique spike-specific TCRs recognized epitopes lying outside the regions that are mutated in the B.1.351 and B.1.1.7 variants. The vaccine-associated CD4 TCRs covered the entire spike protein, and the dominant responses fell in regions 160-218 and 743-854. Because no day 14 peak-response samples were available, repertoires were characterized only after the peak T cell response.

Notes on this clone: What this receptor recognizes is not known. Base-call qualities are not available, and no considerably larger clone is one nucleotide away.

According to the germline V gene, CDR1 reads SGHTA and CDR2 reads FQGTGA. Its CDR3 holds 13 amino acids, cysteine through phenylalanine. The CDR3 DNA has 39 bases and is translated from base 1. Relative to germline, V is 5 bases shorter and J is 3 bases shorter, with 8 bases between their ends. The CDR3 regions of human TCRbeta chains were analyzed by immunosequencing. Regarding the original processing steps: Repertoire TCRs were checked for matches against a reference library of SARS-CoV-2-specific TCRs that had been generated using the MIRA antigen-specificity platform. Breadth was defined as the fraction of unique TCRs that were SARS-CoV-2-associated, and depth was defined as the fraction of total T cells that were SARS-CoV-2-associated. Using the MIRA data, every spike-specific TCR was mapped to the spike region that the TCR reacted to and assigned to either a CD4 or a CD8 class. Log10-transformed breadth and depth values were compared by one-way ANOVA with Sidak's multiple comparisons tests. Here the immuneACCESS table is served through TCRdb, limited to in-frame sequences with V and J called. Missing clones are a known gap in these copies; in checked studies unresolved V genes cover under half, and the rest lacks a known reason. V and J calls and clone size are as listed in that table; D and trimming were resolved from the DNA. Here the sample has approximately 160,000 clones; 90% to 95% occur a single time. The top ten clonotypes cover approximately 0.97% of the sample.

Sequences were derived from peripheral blood, sampled on day 0 of AZD1222 vaccination. This chain is built from TRBV7-3 and TRBJ1-5, with TRBD1 as a weak D call on 5 bases. This sequence was found in an adult in good health. The sequenced DNA is TGTGCCAGCAGCGCAGGGAACAATCAGCCCCAGCATTTT. The translation is CASSAGNNQPQHF.